This T cell receptor (beta chain) appears in the sequencing data of a study of cytomegalovirus exposure and HLA in healthy donors (dated by TCRdb to 2016 to 2017). Describing the broader study: In an earlier analysis of approximately 640 of the donors, about 270 Gb of sequence data and 117 million unique TCR beta sequences from roughly 200 million T cells were reported. Roughly 290 gigabases of sequencing data and 70 million to 95 million unique TCR sequences made up an early release that covered approximately 700 HLA-typed donors. Of the roughly 390 genotyped donors, 81% were placed in the genetic ancestry cluster associated with self-reported Caucasian donors. The study was designed to test whether signatures of past pathogen exposure could be identified by cataloging public T cell receptors. Using immunosequencing, the study profiled T cell repertoires from 666 subjects and related those repertoires to cytomegalovirus serostatus. Besides the first cohort of roughly 700 subjects, a separate validation cohort made up of roughly 130 different subjects was used. To predict cytomegalovirus infection status, the study brought together high-throughput TCR immunosequencing, statistical association of individual TCRs with disease status, and machine learning. A later analysis re-analyzed previously published TCR beta repertoires from several hundred donors and added high-resolution HLA genotyping to study TCR occurrence patterns. Rather than using new phenotypic data, the later analysis identified candidate immune exposures from TCR beta sequences and from how often those sequences occurred across donors. To decide whether each TCR beta V gene segment behaved as functional or pseudogenic, an earlier analysis of nearly 600 of the donors relied on high-throughput TCR beta sequencing. Donor age, sex, ethnicity and CMV serostatus were compiled together with the repertoire data. A later genetic analysis used genome-wide SNP genotypes for about three fifths of the 666 donors, treating that subset as a discovery cohort. Every repertoire in the discovery cohort had been generated on one and the same sequencing platform. Both class I and class II loci were covered by HLA typing, at four-digit resolution. Typing coverage varied by locus: 629-630 donors for A, B, C, DRB1 and DQB1; approximately 560 for DQA1; approximately 610 for DPA1; 450 to 480 for DPB1. Roughly five DR-DQ haplotypes were treated as single units for association and clustering because of strong linkage in the cohort. On average, around 240,000 unique TCR beta nucleotide sequences were sequenced per donor among 350 to 400 genotyped donors of the cohort, with roughly a sixth of those sequences being non-productive. On the study overall, not on this receptor specifically: The classifier was reported to diagnose cytomegalovirus status with high specificity and sensitivity in both the original and validation cohorts. Across donors, most TCR sequences were observed very rarely, whereas some public TCRs were present in many individuals. An association between a missense DCLRE1C variant and V-gene and J-gene trimming of TCR beta chains was found in a later genetic analysis and replicated in an independent cohort. Over 15 rarely observed V segments, including chromosome 9 orphons, were excluded from the earlier analysis of about 600 of the donors because counts were too low. Strong co-occurrence of HLA alleles, especially DR and DQ, made assigning TCR associations to individual alleles difficult. In a later analysis, most CMV-associated TCR beta chains were found to appear HLA-restricted, with HLA associations seemingly driven largely by CMV exposure. Some IMGT-functional V segments, including TRBV6-2 and TRBV6-3, could not be told apart with the 87-base-pair reads, so those segments were excluded. The authors suggested that the approach could potentially be extended to other disease states and immunological phenotypes. Linkage disequilibrium might explain the correlated functional status among segregating V segments, but an unknown experimental factor could not be ruled out. In an earlier analysis of 587 of the donors, most TCR beta V segments were observed in productive rearrangements about 90% or about 30% of the time, broadly matching IMGT annotations. A further reported finding was that TCR beta sequences accurately predicted the HLA-A and HLA-B alleles for most subjects in the first cohort. Sequencing depth was assumed to be roughly uniform across donors in the presence/absence analyses, though that assumption may not hold. CMV serostatus was the only immune exposure information available for the cohort. A group of highly shared sequence variants was considered likely to be a technical artifact of the sequencing pipeline. In a later genetic analysis, fewer N-insertions in productive TCRs were reported among donors in an Asian-associated ancestry cluster than the 666-donor mean. In vitro tests confirmed that three of the cytomegalovirus-associated TCR beta chains recognize cytomegalovirus antigens. In the study, roughly 160 TCR beta chains were listed as associated with cytomegalovirus. Several of the top co-occurrence clusters appeared to be linked to parvovirus B19, influenza, CMV and Epstein-Barr virus, according to a later analysis. The cohort was sequenced for TCR beta chains only, and without alpha or paired-chain data the features that could be detected were limited. A later analysis associated some 17,000 TCR beta sequences with specific HLA alleles at a false discovery rate of 0.05. A later analysis found that HLA-associated TCR beta chains were more clonally expanded and had lower generation probabilities than equally common non-associated chains. Because some donors lacked HLA typing at each locus, the association tests relied only on the typed subset. In a later analysis, the rate of TCR association differed among HLA loci, with DRB1 alleles having the most associated TCRs and HLA-C alleles having the fewest.

Receptor libraries were prepared by the immunoSEQ multiplex PCR assay. For the multiplex PCR, a mixture combining 60 forward primers for TCR Vbeta segments and 13 reverse primers for TCR Jbeta segments was used. A multiplex PCR assay on genomic DNA amplified the CDR3 region of rearranged TCR beta genes. Amplified TCR beta libraries were sequenced as 87-base-pair reads on the Illumina HiSeq System. The original pipeline was this. In a later analysis, approximately 74 million unique TCR beta chains were counted across the roughly 610 repertoires, and around 11 million of these chains were shared by at least two donors. Raw reads were error-corrected and collapsed into unique sequences by a nearest-neighbor algorithm in which closely related sequences were merged to remove PCR and sequencing errors. CDR3 sequences were aligned to IMGT reference sequences to assign V, D and J gene segments. For a sequence to be retained, a match of at least six nucleotides to both a V gene segment and a J gene segment was required. Rearrangements were called productive when the CDR3 lacked stop codons and stayed in frame with V and J; all others were non-productive. CDR3 was defined according to IMGT convention as the region running from the second conserved V-encoded cysteine to the conserved J-encoded phenylalanine. Sequences without an unambiguous match to a single V gene segment were excluded from the earlier analysis of approximately 600 of the donors. In an earlier analysis of around 590 of the donors, a V segment was called functional when productive rearrangements were above 56.7%, and segregating when the standard deviation between donors exceeded 5%. A statistical classification framework was built for diagnosing cytomegalovirus status from the catalog of TCR beta chain sequences. In a later analysis, TCR nucleotide sequences were compared against IMGT/GENE-DB human TR gene sequences so that V and J genes could be assigned. A later analysis assigned CDR3 sequences and most-parsimonious VDJ recombination scenarios with the TCRdist pipeline. A later analysis defined each TCR beta chain by its CDR3 amino acid sequence plus V-gene family, and excluded reads lacking a unique V-gene family. To address suspected cross-contamination and a sequencing artifact, a later analysis removed under 600 highly shared, low-generation-probability nucleotide sequences. In a later analysis, a clonal expansion index was calculated for each public chain from normalized within-repertoire ranks of inferred template counts. In a later analysis, generation probabilities were computed with a VDJ recombination model fitted to out-of-frame rearrangements, and the resulting probabilities were checked against IGoR. In a later analysis, TCR-TCR, TCR-HLA and TCR-CMV co-occurrence was scored with hypergeometric tests, and a repertoire-size bias correction was applied to TCR pairs. False discovery rates were estimated in a later analysis by permuting HLA or CMV assignments 20 times. In a later analysis, co-occurring TCRs were grouped using DBSCAN, and TCRdist sequence similarity was added for clustering within HLA-allele-positive subsets. For co-occurrence clustering, repertoires with fewer than 30,000 or more than 120,000 public chains were excluded, along with roughly 5 repertoires with anomalous nucleotide sharing. Drawn from immuneACCESS, this table holds only the in-frame rearrangements with V and J called that TCRdb kept. Clones are partly lost; checked studies trace under half to an unresolved V gene and leave the rest unexplained. V, J and clone size are taken as reported in that table, and D and trimming were inferred from the DNA itself. The table for this sample lists roughly 200,000 clones; approximately 80% of them were counted only once. The top ten constitute under 0.85% of the sample.

On this clone itself: Its binding antigen is unknown. No base quality values were provided; no much bigger clone lies one nucleotide off.

According to the germline V gene (reference sequence), CDR1 reads SEHNR and CDR2 reads FQNEAQ. The CDR3 goes from the cysteine to the phenylalanine over 12 residues. The CDR3 DNA has 36 bases and is translated from base 1. The V end loses 2 bases and the J end loses 7 bases, and a stretch of 6 bases separates them. The cohort comprised some 730 healthy bone marrow donors. At the time of sampling, every cohort member was nominally healthy, though immune exposures that went unrecorded were likely present. The donor was CMV seronegative and belonged to the group of over 300 seronegative cohort members. Every donor gave a peripheral blood sample, and the peripheral blood mononuclear cells from that sample were used for TCR beta sequencing. Genomic DNA was extracted from the blood cell samples with the Qiagen DNeasy Blood Extraction Kit.

The clonotype was recovered from a boy younger than 18 in good health and CMV-seronegative. The receptor chain draws on TRBV7-9 and TRBJ1-5, with the D gene uncertain. Input material: PBMCs. The base sequence is TGTGCCAGCAGCTTACCAGGACAGCCCCAGCATTTT. Translated, it gives CASSLPGQPQHF. When the CDR3 is completed using the reference TRBV7-9 and TRBJ1-5 genes on either side, the full variable domain is DTGVSQNPRHKITKRGQNVTFRCDPISEHNRLYWYRQTLGQGPEFLTYFQNEAQLEKSRLLSDRFSAERPKGSFSTLEIQRTEQGDSAMYLCASSLPGQPQHFGDGTRLSIL.